Sequencing of this TCR beta chain was carried out in a study of T and B cells in COVID-19 patients. Study details: Peripheral blood came from COVID-19 patients with active infection or after recovery.

V lost 1 base, J lost 4 bases, and 10 bases lay in between. Germline-derived CDR1 and CDR2 are SGHAT and FQDESV (reference sequence). The CDR3 contains 14 residues. TRB rearrangements were amplified by multiplex PCR with BIOMED2 TRB-A/B primers. TCRdb analysed the multiplex PCR reads with MiXCR anew, one entry per CDR3 protein. Of thousands of distinct CDR3 sequences listed, about 33% are singletons. Blood genomic DNA input for TRB amplification was roughly 250-500 ng. Whole-study findings and limits: There were approximately 2,500 TCR clusters exclusive to the recovered cohort, fewer than 35 with low generation probability. Sorted SARS-CoV-2-responsive or tetramer+ T cells and CD4+, regulatory and CD8+ subsets were not yet sequenced.

Remarks on this clonotype: Its specificity is unknown.

Sequenced: blood. The chain couples TRBV11-1 to TRBJ1-2; no clear D gene. The receptor comes from a human donor with active COVID-19. In DNA, the CDR3 is TGTGCCAGCAGCTTAGATCCCACTTTCTATGGCTACACCTTC. Translation: CASSLDPTFYGYTF.